The clone carrying this T cell receptor beta chain showed up just a few times. Its antigen is not known. The CDR3 extends over 14 amino acids. Germline lookup yields CDR1 SGHTA and CDR2 FQGNSA. The V and J ends lost 6 bases and 4 bases, in that order; junction bases with no gene match: 8. The source of the sample is a study of T cell repertoires in cytomegalovirus infection. Study-level background: Used in the study were CMV epitopes, some recently identified and HLA-C-restricted, others well-studied and HLA-B-restricted. It was the public TCR beta signatures that indicated both CMV infection and matching HLA type.

Study-wide findings and caveats: The ex vivo response was dominated by HLA-C-restricted CMV-specific TCR beta clonotypes. Frequencies of public TCR beta families were cumulated, and this identified carriers of CMV plus the relevant HLA.

TCRdb ran MiXCR on the reads and lists one entry per CDR3 protein. The sample lists 570,000 or so distinct CDR3 sequences, just under 40% occurring once. The chain links TRBV7-2 to TRBJ2-7; 8 bases are a match to TRBD2. This sample comprised cultured PBMCs, obtained from culture after CMV antigen stimulation. This clonotype originated in a human donor in good health (CMV status not recorded). Some clones in this sample may be carry-over from other donors' samples. In DNA form, the CDR3 reads TGTGCCAGCAGTGGGGTAGCGGGAACTTACGAGCAGTACTTC. Encoded protein: CASSGVAGTYEQYF.